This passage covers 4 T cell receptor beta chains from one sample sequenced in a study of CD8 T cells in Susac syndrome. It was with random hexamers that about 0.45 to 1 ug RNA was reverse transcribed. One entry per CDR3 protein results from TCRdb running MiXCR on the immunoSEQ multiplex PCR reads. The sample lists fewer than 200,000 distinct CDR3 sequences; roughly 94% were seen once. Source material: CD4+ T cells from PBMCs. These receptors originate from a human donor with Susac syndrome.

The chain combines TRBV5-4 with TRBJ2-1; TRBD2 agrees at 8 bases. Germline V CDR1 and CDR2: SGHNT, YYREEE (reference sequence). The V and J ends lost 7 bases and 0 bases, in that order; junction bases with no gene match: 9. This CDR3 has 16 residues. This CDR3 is CASGSSAGASYNEQFF. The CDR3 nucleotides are TGTGCCAGCGGATCTTCAGCGGGGGCCTCCTACAATGAGCAGTTCTTC.

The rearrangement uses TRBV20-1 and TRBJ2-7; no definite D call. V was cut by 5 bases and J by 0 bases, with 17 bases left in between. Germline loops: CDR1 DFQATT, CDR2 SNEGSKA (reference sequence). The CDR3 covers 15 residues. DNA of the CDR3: TGCAGTGCTTCCCTTCCTAGGACCGTCTCCTACGAGCAGTACTTC. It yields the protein CSASLPRTVSYEQYF.

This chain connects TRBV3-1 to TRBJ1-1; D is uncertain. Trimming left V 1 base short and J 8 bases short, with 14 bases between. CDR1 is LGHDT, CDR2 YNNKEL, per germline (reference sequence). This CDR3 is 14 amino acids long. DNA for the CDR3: TGTGCCAGCAGCCAAGGTAGTGGGGAACGCGAAGCTTTCTTT. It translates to CASSQGSGEREAFF.

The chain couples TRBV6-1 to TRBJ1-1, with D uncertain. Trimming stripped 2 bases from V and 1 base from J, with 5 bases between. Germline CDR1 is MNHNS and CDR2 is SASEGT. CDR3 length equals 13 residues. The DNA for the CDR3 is TGTGCCAGCAGTGAATACCCGAACACTGAAGCTTTCTTT. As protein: CASSEYPNTEAFF.